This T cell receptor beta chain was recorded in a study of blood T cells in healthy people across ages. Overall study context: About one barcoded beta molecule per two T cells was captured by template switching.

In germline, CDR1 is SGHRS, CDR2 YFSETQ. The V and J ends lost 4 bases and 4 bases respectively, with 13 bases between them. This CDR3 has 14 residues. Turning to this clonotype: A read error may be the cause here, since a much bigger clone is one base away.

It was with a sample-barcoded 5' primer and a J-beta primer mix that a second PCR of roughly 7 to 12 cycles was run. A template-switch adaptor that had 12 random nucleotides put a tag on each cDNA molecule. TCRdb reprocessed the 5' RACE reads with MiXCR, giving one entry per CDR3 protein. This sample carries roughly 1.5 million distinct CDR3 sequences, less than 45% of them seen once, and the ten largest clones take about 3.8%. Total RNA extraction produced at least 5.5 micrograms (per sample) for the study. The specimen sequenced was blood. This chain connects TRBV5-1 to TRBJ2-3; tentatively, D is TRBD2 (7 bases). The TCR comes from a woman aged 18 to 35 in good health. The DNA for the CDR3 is TGCGCCAGCAGCAGCGGGACAATGGCAGATACGCAGTATTTT. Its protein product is CASSSGTMADTQYF. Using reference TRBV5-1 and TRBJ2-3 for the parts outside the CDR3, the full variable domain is KAGVTQTPRYLIKTRGQQVTLSCSPISGHRSVSWYQQTPGQGLQFLFEYFSETQRNKGNFPGRFSGRQFSNSRSEMNVSTLELGDSALYLCASSSGTMADTQYFGPGTRLTVL.